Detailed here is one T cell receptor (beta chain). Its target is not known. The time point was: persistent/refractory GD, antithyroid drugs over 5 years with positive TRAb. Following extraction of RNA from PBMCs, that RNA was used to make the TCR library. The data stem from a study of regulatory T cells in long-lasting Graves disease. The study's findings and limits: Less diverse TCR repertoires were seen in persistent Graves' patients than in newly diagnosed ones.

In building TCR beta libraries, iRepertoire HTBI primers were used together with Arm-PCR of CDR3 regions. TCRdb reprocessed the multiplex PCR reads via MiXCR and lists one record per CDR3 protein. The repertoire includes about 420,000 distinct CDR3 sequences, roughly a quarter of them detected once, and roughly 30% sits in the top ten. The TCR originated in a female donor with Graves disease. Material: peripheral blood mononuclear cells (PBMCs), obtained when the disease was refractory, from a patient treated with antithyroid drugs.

CDR3 protein: CASSYSGGSAYEQYF. The CDR3 nucleotides read TGTGCCAGCAGTTACTCCGGCGGGAGCGCCTACGAGCAGTACTTC. The chain links TRBV6-2 or TRBV6-3 to TRBJ2-7; TRBD2 aligns across 7 bases. Germline-derived CDR1 and CDR2 are MNHEY and SVGEGT. The CDR3 consists of 15 residues. V gave up 0 bases and J gave up 2 bases; unmatched junction bases: 4.